Sequencing of this T cell receptor (beta chain) was carried out in a study of immune characterization of retroperitoneal liposarcoma. In TCRdb, the PCR reads were re-called with MiXCR into one record per CDR3 protein. Of under 2,000 distinct CDR3 sequences listed, about 44% are singletons. The CDR3 is 13 amino acids. Trimming took off 3 bases at V and 6 bases at J, with 12 bases between the two ends. From germline, CDR1 is DFQATT and CDR2 SNEGSKA (reference sequence). The receptor comes from a female donor with retroperitoneal liposarcoma. V gene TRBV20-1 combines with J gene TRBJ2-1; D uncertain. Sequencing was performed on tumor tissue. CDR3 nucleotide sequence: TGCAGTGCTAGCGATCTAGTGTCCAATGAGCAGTTCTTC. Its protein product is CSASDLVSNEQFF.